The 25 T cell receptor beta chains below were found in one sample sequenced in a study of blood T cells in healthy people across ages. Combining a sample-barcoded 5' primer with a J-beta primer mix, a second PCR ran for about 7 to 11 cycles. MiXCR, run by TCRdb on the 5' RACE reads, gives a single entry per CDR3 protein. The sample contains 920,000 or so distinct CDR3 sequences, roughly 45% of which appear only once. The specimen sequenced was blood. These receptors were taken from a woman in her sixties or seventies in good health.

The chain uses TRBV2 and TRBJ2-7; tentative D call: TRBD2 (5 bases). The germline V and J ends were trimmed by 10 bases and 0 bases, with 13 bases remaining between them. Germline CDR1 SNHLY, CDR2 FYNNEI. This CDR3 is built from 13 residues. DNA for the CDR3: TGTGCCACCATCCGGGGAGACTCCTACGAGCAGTACTTC. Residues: CATIRGDSYEQYF.

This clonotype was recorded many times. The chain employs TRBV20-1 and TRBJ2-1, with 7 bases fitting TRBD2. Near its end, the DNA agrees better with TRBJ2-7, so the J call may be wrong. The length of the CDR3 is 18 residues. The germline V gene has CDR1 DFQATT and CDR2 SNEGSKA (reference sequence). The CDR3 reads CSARRGLRSGDSYNEQYF. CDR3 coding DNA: TGCAGTGCTAGAAGGGGACTAAGGTCGGGCGACTCCTACAATGAGCAGTACTTC.

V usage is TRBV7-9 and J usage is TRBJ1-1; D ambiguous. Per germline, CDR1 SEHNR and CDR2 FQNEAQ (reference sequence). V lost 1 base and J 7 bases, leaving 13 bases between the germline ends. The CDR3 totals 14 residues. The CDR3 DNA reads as TGTGCCAGCAGCTTAGATTGGGGAAGGAATGAAGCTTTCTTT. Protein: CASSLDWGRNEAFF.

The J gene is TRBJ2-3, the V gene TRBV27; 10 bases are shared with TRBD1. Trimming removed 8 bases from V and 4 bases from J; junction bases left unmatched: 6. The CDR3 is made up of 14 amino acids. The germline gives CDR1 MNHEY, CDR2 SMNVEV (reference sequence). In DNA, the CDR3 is TGTGCCAGCGGAGACAGGGGGCCCTCAGATACGCAGTATTTT. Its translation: CASGDRGPSDTQYF.

CDR3 protein: CATSDLTGLRRGSIHYEQYF. The CDR3 coding sequence is TGTGCCACCAGTGATTTGACAGGGCTTCGACGGGGGTCTATTCACTACGAGCAGTACTTC. The V call is TRBV24-1, the J call TRBJ2-4; D might be TRBD1 or TRBD2, each matching 6 bases. The DNA end is a closer match to TRBJ2-7, so the J assignment may be wrong. CDR1 KGHDR and CDR2 SFDVKD come from the germline V gene. CDR3 length equals 20 residues.

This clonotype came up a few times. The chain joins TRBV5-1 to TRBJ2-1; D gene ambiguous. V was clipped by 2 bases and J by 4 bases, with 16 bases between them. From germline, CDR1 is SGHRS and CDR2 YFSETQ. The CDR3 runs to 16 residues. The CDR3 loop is CASSLEFGRRYNEQFF. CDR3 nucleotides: TGCGCCAGCAGCTTAGAATTCGGACGGAGATACAATGAGCAGTTCTTC.

The CDR3: CSVGLAGSSYEQYF. CDR3 nucleotide sequence: TGCAGCGTTGGATTAGCGGGCAGCTCCTACGAGCAGTACTTC. This chain links TRBV29-1 with TRBJ2-7, with TRBD2 matching over 7 bases. CDR1 SQVTM and CDR2 ANQGSEA come from the germline V gene. This CDR3 comprises 14 residues. After removal of 4 bases from V and 0 bases from J, the junction contained 6 bases not matched to a gene.

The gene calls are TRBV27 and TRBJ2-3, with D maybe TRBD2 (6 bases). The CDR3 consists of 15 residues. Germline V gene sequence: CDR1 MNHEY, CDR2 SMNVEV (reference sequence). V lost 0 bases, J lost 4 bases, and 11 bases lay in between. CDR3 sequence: CASSLSDGGSDTQYF. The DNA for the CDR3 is TGTGCCAGCAGTTTATCCGACGGAGGGTCAGATACGCAGTATTTT.

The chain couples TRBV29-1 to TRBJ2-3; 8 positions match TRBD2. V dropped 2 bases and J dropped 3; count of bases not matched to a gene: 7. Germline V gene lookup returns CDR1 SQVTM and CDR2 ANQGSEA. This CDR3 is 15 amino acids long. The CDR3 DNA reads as TGCAGCGTTGAATTGGCGGGGGGCCTAACAGATACGCAGTATTTT. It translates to CSVELAGGLTDTQYF.

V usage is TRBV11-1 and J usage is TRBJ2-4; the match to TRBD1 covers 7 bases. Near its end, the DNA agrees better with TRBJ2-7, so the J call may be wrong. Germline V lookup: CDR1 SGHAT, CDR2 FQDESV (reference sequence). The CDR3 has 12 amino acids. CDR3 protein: CASSIDRDEQYF. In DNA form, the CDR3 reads TGTGCCAGCAGCATAGACAGGGACGAGCAGTACTTC.

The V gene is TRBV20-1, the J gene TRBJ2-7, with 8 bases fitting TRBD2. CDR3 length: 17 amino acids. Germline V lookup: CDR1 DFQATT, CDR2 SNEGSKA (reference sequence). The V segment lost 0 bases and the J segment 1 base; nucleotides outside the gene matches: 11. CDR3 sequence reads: CSARDWGLAGFSYEQYF. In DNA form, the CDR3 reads TGCAGTGCTAGAGATTGGGGTCTAGCGGGCTTTTCCTACGAGCAGTACTTC.

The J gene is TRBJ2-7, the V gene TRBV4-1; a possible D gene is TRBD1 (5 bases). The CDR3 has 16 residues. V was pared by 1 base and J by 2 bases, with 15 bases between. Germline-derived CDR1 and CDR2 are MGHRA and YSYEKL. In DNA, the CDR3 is TGCGCCAGCAGCCAAGTAAAGGGTCCCAGGGCCTACGAGCAGTACTTC. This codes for CASSQVKGPRAYEQYF.

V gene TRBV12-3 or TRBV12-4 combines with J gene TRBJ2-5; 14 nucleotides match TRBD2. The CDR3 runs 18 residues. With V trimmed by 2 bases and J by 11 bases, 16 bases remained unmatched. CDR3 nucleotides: TGTGCCAGCAGTTTATTTTACCGGGGACTAGCGGGAGTGAATGAGCAGTACTTC. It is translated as CASSLFYRGLAGVNEQYF.

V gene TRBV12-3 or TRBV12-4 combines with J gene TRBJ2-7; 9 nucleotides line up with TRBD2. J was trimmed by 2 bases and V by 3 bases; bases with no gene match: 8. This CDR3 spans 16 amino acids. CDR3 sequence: CASSLRLAGTPYEQYF. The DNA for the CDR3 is TGTGCCAGCAGTTTGAGGCTAGCGGGAACTCCCTACGAGCAGTACTTC.

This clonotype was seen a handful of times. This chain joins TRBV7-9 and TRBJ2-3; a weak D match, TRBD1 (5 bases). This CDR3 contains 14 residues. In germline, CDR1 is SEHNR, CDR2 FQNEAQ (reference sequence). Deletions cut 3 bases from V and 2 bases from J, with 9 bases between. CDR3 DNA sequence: TGTGCCAGCAGCTTGCAGGGTGACACAGATACGCAGTATTTT. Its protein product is CASSLQGDTDTQYF.

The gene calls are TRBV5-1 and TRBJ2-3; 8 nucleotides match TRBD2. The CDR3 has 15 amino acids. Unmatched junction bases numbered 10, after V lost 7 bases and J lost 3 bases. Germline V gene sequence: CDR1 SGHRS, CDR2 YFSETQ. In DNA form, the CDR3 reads TGCGCCAGCGCCCTCAGGGGCGGGAGGACAGATACGCAGTATTTT. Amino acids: CASALRGGRTDTQYF.

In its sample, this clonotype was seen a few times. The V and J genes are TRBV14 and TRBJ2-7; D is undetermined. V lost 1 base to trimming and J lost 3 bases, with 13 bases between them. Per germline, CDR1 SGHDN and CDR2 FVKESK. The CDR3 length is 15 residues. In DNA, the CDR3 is TGTGCCAGCAGCCAAGGGTCCCGGACCTTCTACGAGCAGTACTTC. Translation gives CASSQGSRTFYEQYF.

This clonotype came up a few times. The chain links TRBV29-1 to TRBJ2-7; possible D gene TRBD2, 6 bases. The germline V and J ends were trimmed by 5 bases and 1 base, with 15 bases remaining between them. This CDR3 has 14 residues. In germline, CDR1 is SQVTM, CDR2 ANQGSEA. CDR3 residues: CSVRITGASYEQYF. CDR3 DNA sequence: TGCAGCGTTAGGATAACGGGAGCGTCCTACGAGCAGTACTTC.

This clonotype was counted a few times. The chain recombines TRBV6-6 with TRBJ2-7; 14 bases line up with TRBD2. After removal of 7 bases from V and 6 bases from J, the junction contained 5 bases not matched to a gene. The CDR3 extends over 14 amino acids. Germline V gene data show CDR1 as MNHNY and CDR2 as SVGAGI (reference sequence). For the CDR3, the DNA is TGTGCCAGCACTGATGGACTAGCGGGAGGCGAGCAGTACTTC. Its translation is CASTDGLAGGEQYF.

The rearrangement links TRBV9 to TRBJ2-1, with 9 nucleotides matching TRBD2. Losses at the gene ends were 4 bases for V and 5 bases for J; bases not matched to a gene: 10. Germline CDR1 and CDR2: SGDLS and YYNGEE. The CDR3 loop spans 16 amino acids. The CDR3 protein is CASSRGASGADNEQFF. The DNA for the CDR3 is TGTGCCAGCAGCAGGGGAGCTAGCGGGGCAGACAATGAGCAGTTCTTC.

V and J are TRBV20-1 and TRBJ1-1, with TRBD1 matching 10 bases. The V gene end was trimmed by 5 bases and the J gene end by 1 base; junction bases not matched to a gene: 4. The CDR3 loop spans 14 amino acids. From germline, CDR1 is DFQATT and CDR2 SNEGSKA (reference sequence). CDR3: CSARQGARNTEAFF. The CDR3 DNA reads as TGCAGTGCTCGACAGGGGGCGAGGAACACTGAAGCTTTCTTT.

CDR3 sequence (DNA): TGCAGTGCTATCCGGGACCGGCTCTACGAGCAGTACTTC. It encodes CSAIRDRLYEQYF. V gene TRBV20-1 combines with J gene TRBJ2-7; D may match TRBD1 or TRBD2 (5 bases each). Germline V CDR1 and CDR2: DFQATT, SNEGSKA (reference sequence). This CDR3 is 13 amino acids long. V lost 4 bases and J lost 3, with 13 bases in between.

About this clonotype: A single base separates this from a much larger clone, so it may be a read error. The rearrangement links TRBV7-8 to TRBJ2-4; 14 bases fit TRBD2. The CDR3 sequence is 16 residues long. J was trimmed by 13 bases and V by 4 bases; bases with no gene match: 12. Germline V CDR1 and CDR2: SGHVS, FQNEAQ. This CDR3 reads CASSSRLAGGGNEQYF. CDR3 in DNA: TGTGCCAGCAGCTCTCGACTAGCGGGAGGGGGCAATGAGCAGTACTTC.

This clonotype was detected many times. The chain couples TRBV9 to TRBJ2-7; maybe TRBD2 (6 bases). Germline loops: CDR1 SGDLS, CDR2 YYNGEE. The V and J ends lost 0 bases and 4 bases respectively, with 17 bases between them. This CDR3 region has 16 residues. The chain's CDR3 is CASSVEGTGYSYEQYF. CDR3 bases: TGTGCCAGCAGCGTAGAGGGGACTGGGTACTCTTACGAGCAGTACTTC.

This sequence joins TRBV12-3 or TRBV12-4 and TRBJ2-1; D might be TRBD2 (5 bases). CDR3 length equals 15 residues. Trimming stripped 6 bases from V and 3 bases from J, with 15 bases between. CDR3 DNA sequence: TGTGCCAGCAGCCCCGGACCAGACTACTACAATGAGCAGTTCTTC. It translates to CASSPGPDYYNEQFF.